Each of the 2 T cell receptor beta chains below was sequenced from the same sample in a study of blood T cells in healthy people across ages. The authors ran a second PCR of roughly 7 to 11 cycles using a sample-barcoded 5' primer and a J-beta primer mix. Each CDR3 protein gets one entry after TCRdb re-called the 5' RACE reads with MiXCR. There are about 1.1 million distinct CDR3 sequences in the sample; around two fifths occur only once, and about an eighth lies in the top ten. The sequencing sample was made of blood. These receptors all come from a young man in good health.

The chain employs TRBV4-1 and TRBJ1-4; 8 positions match TRBD1. This CDR3 is built from 16 residues. Germline V lookup: CDR1 MGHRA, CDR2 YSYEKL. V lost 1 base and J lost 10; bases outside the gene matches: 11. The CDR3 DNA reads TGCGCCAGCAGCCAAGTTGCCGGACAGGGCTTTGTAAAACTGTTTTTT. Its protein is CASSQVAGQGFVKLFF.

Only a few counts were recorded for this clonotype. This chain joins TRBV19 and TRBJ1-2; TRBD1 matches 8 bases. CDR3 length: 14 residues. The germline CDR1 and CDR2 sequences are LNHDA and SQIVND (reference sequence). Trimming at V came to 6 bases and at J to 5 bases, leaving 8 bases not matched to a gene. The CDR3 is CASSPDRGRYGYTF. The CDR3 coding sequence is TGTGCCAGTAGCCCTGACAGGGGAAGATATGGCTACACCTTC.